These 14 T cell receptor beta chains originate from one sample sequenced in a study of blood T cell repertoires in COVID-19. The repertoire was sequenced with immunoSEQ multiplex PCR; TCRdb's copy has only in-frame clones and lacks some. There are some 120,000 clones in the sample; 90% occur only once, and roughly 1.9% lies in the top ten. Specimen: peripheral blood. These receptor sequences come from a human donor with active COVID-19. The donor label of this sample is uncertain.

The chain couples TRBV5-1 to TRBJ2-1, with 14 bases that match TRBD2. Germline trimming cut 1 base from V and 6 bases from J; bases unmatched to any gene: 6. The CDR3 length is 17 residues. Germline-derived CDR1 and CDR2 are SGHRS and YFSETQ. The CDR3 nucleotides read TGCGCCAGCAGCTTGTCGACTAGCGGGGGGGCTGTCAATGAGCAGTTCTTC. Translation: CASSLSTSGGAVNEQFF.

The chain is built from TRBV18 and TRBJ1-1; no clear D. Trimming removed 2 bases at V and 0 bases at J, with 7 bases between. The CDR3 covers 14 residues. Looked up from germline, CDR1 is KGHSH and CDR2 is LQKENI. CDR3 in amino acids: CASSPSTMNTEAFF. The CDR3 DNA reads as TGTGCCAGCTCACCATCGACAATGAACACTGAAGCTTTCTTT.

V usage is TRBV19 and J usage is TRBJ1-2, with a weak D call TRBD1 (5 bases). The CDR3 totals 14 residues. V lost 4 bases, J lost 8 bases, and 17 bases lay in between. The germline CDR1 and CDR2 sequences are LNHDA and SQIVND (reference sequence). CDR3 amino acids: CASSTPGTFWGYTF. The DNA of the CDR3 is TGTGCCAGTAGTACCCCCGGGACTTTTTGGGGCTACACCTTC.

The V and J genes are TRBV18 and TRBJ2-6; 7 bases fit TRBD1. J lost 2 bases, V lost 6 bases, and 10 bases had no gene match. Germline CDR1 KGHSH, CDR2 LQKENI. The CDR3 loop spans 17 amino acids. The CDR3 bases are TGTGCCAGCTCCCCAACCCGGCAGGGGGCTGGGGCCAACGTCCTGACTTTC. This encodes CASSPTRQGAGANVLTF.

The chain combines TRBV6-5 with TRBJ2-1, with 9 bases lining up with TRBD1. Germline assignment: CDR1 MNHEY and CDR2 SVGAGI. The CDR3 totals 15 residues. Losses at the gene ends were 5 bases for V and 7 bases for J; bases not matched to a gene: 9. CDR3 region: CASSPTGQGLNEQFF. CDR3 coding DNA: TGTGCCAGCAGTCCGACGGGACAGGGACTAAATGAGCAGTTCTTC.

The chain recombines TRBV28 with TRBJ1-4, with no clear D. The CDR3 is 15 amino acids. Germline-derived CDR1 and CDR2 are MDHEN and SYDVKM. Trimming took 7 bases from V and 3 from J, leaving 15 bases between them. Here the CDR3 DNA reads TGTGCCAGCATTAAGGCTGGAGGGCCTAATGAAAAACTGTTTTTT. This codes for CASIKAGGPNEKLFF. Together with reference TRBV28 and TRBJ1-4, the CDR3 gives the full variable domain: DVKVTQSSRYLVKRTGEKVFLECVQDMDHENMFWYRQDPGLGLRLIYFSYDVKMKEKGDIPEGYSVSREKKERFSLILESASTNQTSMYLCASIKAGGPNEKLFFGSGTQLSVL.

The chain recombines TRBV27 with TRBJ1-2; possible D gene TRBD1, 5 bases. The V end was cut by 6 bases, the J end by 9 bases, with 14 bases between. The CDR3 is made up of 12 amino acids. CDR1 and CDR2 (germline): MNHEY, SMNVEV (reference sequence). The CDR3 bases are TGTGCCAGCAGCCTAACGGGGGGACGCTACACCTTC. Translating it yields CASSLTGGRYTF.

The chain recombines TRBV19 with TRBJ2-3; weak D call: TRBD1 (5 bases). Between the trimmed V and J ends, which lost 6 bases and 0 bases, there was a span of 13 bases. The CDR3 contains 15 residues. Per germline, CDR1 LNHDA and CDR2 SQIVND (reference sequence). CDR3 bases: TGTGCCAGTAGCCTAGACAGCCCTAGCACAGATACGCAGTATTTT. Protein sequence: CASSLDSPSTDTQYF.

The rearrangement links TRBV5-1 to TRBJ2-3, with a tentative D call TRBD2 (5 bases). The CDR3 is 14 residues long. V was pared by 3 bases and J by 4 bases, with 12 bases between. CDR1 SGHRS and CDR2 YFSETQ come from the germline V gene. CDR3 amino acids: CASSSGSGADTQYF. As DNA, the CDR3 is TGCGCCAGCAGCTCGGGATCAGGTGCAGATACGCAGTATTTT.

V gene TRBV13 combines with J gene TRBJ1-6; maybe TRBD1 (5 bases). Germline values: CDR1 PRHDT, CDR2 FYEKMQ (reference sequence). The CDR3 has 15 amino acids. Trimming took off 5 bases at V and 6 bases at J, with 14 bases between the two ends. The CDR3 DNA sequence: TGTGCCAGCAGCCCGTCGGGGGTAGGTAATTCACCCCTCCACTTT. It yields the protein CASSPSGVGNSPLHF.

The sample holds one count of this clone. The chain joins TRBV5-1 to TRBJ1-6, with a weak D call TRBD1 (5 bases). The V end was cut by 5 bases, the J end by 2 bases, with 14 bases between. The germline CDR1 and CDR2 sequences are SGHRS and YFSETQ. The CDR3 sequence is 16 residues long. The CDR3 reads CASSRGGNTYNSPLHF. The CDR3 DNA follows: TGCGCCAGCAGTCGGGGGGGGAACACCTATAATTCACCCCTCCACTTT.

The gene calls are TRBV7-2 and TRBJ1-2; 11 bases are shared with TRBD1. The junction had 5 bases not matched to a gene; V was cut back by 5 bases and J by 6 bases. The CDR3 extends over 14 amino acids. CDR1 and CDR2 from the germline V gene are SGHTA and FQGNSA. The chain's CDR3 is CASSHRTGGNGYTF. The CDR3 DNA is TGTGCCAGCAGCCACAGGACAGGGGGCAATGGCTACACCTTC.

This clone has just one count. This chain joins TRBV3-1 (or the pseudogene TRBV3-2) and TRBJ2-5; 7 nucleotides match TRBD2. V lost 4 bases, J lost 6 bases, and 5 bases stayed unmatched. The CDR3 length is 13 residues. Germline V gives CDR1 LGHDT, CDR2 YNNKEL (reference sequence). The CDR3 loop is CASSRRGWKTQYF. In nucleotides, the CDR3 is TGTGCCAGCAGCCGGCGGGGGTGGAAGACCCAGTACTTC.

This CDR3 reads CSASRPSSYNEQFF. CDR3 bases: TGCAGTGCTAGTCGCCCTAGCTCCTACAATGAGCAGTTCTTC. This rearrangement joins TRBV20-1 to TRBJ2-1; no clear D gene. CDR3 length equals 14 residues. Germline V gene sequence: CDR1 DFQATT, CDR2 SNEGSKA (reference sequence). V was cut by 3 bases and J by 0 bases, with 9 bases left in between.